This T cell receptor beta chain stems from a study of CD4+ T cells in melanoma. The protocol was immunoSEQ multiplex PCR, while the TCRdb copy is restricted to in-frame clones and leaves out a portion. The sample consists of more than 12,000 clones, approximately 63% of them appearing once. The sequence was collected from a human donor with melanoma. The sample comprised cells from a culture (not recorded whether cultured in vitro).

The DNA for the CDR3 is TGTGCCAGCAGTGATAAGGGACAGGTGAAGAACACTGAAGCTTTCTTT. Translating it yields CASSDKGQVKNTEAFF. This sequence joins TRBV6-1 and TRBJ1-1; 8 positions agree with TRBD1. The CDR3 has 16 residues. J lost 1 base, V lost 3 bases, and 7 bases had no gene match. Germline assignment: CDR1 MNHNS and CDR2 SASEGT.